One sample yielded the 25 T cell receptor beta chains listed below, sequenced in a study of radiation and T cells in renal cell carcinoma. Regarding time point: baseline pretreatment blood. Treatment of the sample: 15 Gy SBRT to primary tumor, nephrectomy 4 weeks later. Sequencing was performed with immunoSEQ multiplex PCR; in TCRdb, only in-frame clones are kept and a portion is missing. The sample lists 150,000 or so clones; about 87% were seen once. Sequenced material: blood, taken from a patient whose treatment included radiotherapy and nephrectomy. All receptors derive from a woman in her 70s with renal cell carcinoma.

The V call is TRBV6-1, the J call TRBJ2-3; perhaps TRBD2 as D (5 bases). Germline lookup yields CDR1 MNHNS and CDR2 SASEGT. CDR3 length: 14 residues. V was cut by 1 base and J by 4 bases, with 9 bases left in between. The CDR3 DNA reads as TGTGCCAGCAGTGAAGGGTGGGGAGCAGATACGCAGTATTTT. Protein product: CASSEGWGADTQYF.

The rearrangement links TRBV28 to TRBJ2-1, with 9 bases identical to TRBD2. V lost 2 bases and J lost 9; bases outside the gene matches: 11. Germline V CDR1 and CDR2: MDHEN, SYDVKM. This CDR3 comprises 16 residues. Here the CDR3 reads CASSLDRLAESFEQFF. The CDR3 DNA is TGTGCCAGCAGTTTAGATAGACTAGCGGAGTCATTTGAGCAGTTCTTC.

In nucleotides, the CDR3 is TGTGCCAGCAGGGCGCACAGGGGGCGGACCGGGGAGCTGTTTTTT. It translates to CASRAHRGRTGELFF. The genes are TRBV6-5 and TRBJ2-2; 9 bases match TRBD1. CDR3 size: 15 residues. V lost 6 bases and J lost 5; bases outside the gene matches: 7. The germline CDR1 and CDR2 sequences are MNHEY and SVGAGI.

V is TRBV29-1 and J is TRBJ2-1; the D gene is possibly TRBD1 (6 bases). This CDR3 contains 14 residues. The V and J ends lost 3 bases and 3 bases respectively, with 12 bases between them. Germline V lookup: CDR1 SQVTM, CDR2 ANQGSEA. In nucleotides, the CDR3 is TGCAGCGTTGATCAACAGGGCGTCTACAATGAGCAGTTCTTC. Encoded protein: CSVDQQGVYNEQFF.

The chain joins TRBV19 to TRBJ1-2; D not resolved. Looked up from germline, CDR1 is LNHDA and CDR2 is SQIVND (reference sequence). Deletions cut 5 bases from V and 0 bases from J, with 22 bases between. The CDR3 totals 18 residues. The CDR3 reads CASSPKILTYTANYGYTF. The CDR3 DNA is TGTGCCAGTAGTCCCAAAATACTAACCTATACAGCTAACTATGGCTACACCTTC.

DNA for the CDR3: TGTGCCAGCAGTTCCGATAAAGGGACAGGGGCTTCCGGAAACACCATATATTTT. Amino acids: CASSSDKGTGASGNTIYF. The chain combines TRBV28 with TRBJ1-3; 10 bases align to TRBD1. Trimming took 4 bases from V and 4 from J; bases not matched to a gene: 13. Germline CDR1 is MDHEN and CDR2 is SYDVKM. CDR3 length: 18 residues.

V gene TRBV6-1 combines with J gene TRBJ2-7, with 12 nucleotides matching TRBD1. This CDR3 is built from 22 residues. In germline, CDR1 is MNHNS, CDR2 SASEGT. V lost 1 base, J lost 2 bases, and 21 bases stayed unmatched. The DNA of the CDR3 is TGTGCCAGCAGTGAAGTTTTGGGTTCTGGGACAGGGGGCCTCCGGCGGACCTACGAGCAGTACTTC. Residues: CASSEVLGSGTGGLRRTYEQYF.

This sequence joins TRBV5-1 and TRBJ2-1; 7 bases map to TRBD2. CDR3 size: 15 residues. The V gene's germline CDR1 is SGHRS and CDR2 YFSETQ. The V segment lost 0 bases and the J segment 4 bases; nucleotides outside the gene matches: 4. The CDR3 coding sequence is TGCGCCAGCAGCTTGGGCCTAGCGGTATACAATGAGCAGTTCTTC. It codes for CASSLGLAVYNEQFF.

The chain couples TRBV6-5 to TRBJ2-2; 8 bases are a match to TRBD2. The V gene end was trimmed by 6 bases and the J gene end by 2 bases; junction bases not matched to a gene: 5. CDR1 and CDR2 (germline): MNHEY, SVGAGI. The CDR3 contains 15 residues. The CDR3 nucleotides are TGTGCCAGCAGAAGGGCGGGGGGAAACACCGGGGAGCTGTTTTTT. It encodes CASRRAGGNTGELFF.

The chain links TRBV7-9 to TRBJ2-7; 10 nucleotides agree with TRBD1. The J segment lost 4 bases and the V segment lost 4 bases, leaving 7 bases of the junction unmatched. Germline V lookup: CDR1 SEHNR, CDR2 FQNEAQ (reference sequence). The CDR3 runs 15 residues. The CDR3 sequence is CASSSPTGGKYEQYF. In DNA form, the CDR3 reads TGTGCCAGCAGCTCCCCGACAGGGGGCAAATACGAGCAGTACTTC.

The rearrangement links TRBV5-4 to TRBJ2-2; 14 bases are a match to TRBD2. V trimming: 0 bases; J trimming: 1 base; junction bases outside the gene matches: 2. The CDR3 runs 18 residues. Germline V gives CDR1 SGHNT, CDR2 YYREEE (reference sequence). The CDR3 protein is CASSLDGLAGGNTGELFF. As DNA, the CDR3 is TGTGCCAGCAGCTTGGATGGACTAGCGGGGGGGAACACCGGGGAGCTGTTTTTT.

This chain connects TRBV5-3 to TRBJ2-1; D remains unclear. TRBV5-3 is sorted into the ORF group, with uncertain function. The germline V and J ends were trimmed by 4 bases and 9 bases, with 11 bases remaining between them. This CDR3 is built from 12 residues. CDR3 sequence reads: CARSRLHGEQFF. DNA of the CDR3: TGTGCCAGAAGCCGTTTACACGGTGAGCAGTTCTTC.

CDR3 region: CSTLGQGSSSTDTQYF. The CDR3, as DNA: TGCAGCACCTTGGGCCAGGGGAGTTCTAGCACAGATACGCAGTATTTT. V and J are TRBV29-1 and TRBJ2-3; possible D gene TRBD1, 6 bases. Trimming stripped 8 bases from V and 0 bases from J, with 21 bases between. CDR3 length: 16 amino acids. Germline V CDR1 and CDR2: SQVTM, ANQGSEA.

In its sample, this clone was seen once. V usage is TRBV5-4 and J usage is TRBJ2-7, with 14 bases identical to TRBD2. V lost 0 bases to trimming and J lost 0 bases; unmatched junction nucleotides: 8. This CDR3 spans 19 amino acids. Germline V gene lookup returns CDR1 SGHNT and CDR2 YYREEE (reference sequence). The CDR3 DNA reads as TGTGCCAGCAGCTTGGGAAGGGGACTAGCGGGGGTTAGCTCCTACGAGCAGTACTTC. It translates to CASSLGRGLAGVSSYEQYF.

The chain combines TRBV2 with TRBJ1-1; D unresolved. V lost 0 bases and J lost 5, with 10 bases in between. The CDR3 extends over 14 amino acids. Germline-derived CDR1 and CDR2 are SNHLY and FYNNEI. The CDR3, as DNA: TGTGCCAGCAGTGAAGCTCTCCCGAAGACTGAAGCTTTCTTT. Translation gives CASSEALPKTEAFF.

The CDR3 is CASSGRDSRSLDTQYF. CDR3 coding DNA: TGTGCCAGTAGTGGGCGGGACTCCCGCTCCCTAGATACGCAGTATTTT. The chain employs TRBV19 and TRBJ2-3, with TRBD2 as a possible D gene (6 bases). The V gene lost 5 bases and the J gene lost 5 bases, with 20 bases spanning the gap. The CDR3 contains 16 residues. Germline CDR1 LNHDA, CDR2 SQIVND (reference sequence). Variable domain in full (rest from reference TRBV19 and TRBJ2-3): DGGITQSPKYLFRKEGQNVTLSCEQNLNHDAMYWYRQDPGQGLRLIYYSQIVNDFQKGDIAEGYSVSREKKESFPLTVTSAQKNPTAFYLCASSGRDSRSLDTQYFGPGTRLTVL.

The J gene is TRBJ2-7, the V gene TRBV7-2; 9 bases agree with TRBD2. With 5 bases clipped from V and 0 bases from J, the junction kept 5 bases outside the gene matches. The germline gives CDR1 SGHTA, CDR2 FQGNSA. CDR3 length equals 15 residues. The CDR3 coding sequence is TGTGCCAGCAGCGCCAGCGGGGGGCCCTCCTACGAGCAGTACTTC. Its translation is CASSASGGPSYEQYF.

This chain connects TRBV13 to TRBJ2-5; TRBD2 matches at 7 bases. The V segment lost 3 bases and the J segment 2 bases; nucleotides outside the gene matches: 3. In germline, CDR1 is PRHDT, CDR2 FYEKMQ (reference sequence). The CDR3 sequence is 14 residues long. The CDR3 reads CASSLGAGQETQYF. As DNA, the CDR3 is TGTGCCAGCAGCTTGGGAGCGGGGCAAGAGACCCAGTACTTC.

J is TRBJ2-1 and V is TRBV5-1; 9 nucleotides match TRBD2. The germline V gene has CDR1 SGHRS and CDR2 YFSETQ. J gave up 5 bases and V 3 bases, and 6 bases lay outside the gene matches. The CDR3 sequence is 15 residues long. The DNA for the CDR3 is TGCGCCAGCAGCTCTTGGACTAGCGTCGACAATGAGCAGTTCTTC. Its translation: CASSSWTSVDNEQFF.

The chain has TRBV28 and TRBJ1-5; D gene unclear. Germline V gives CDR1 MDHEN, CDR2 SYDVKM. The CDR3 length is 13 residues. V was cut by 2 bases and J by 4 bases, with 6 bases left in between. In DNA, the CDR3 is TGTGCCAGCAGTTTAGGTAGAAATCAGCCCCAGCATTTT. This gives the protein CASSLGRNQPQHF. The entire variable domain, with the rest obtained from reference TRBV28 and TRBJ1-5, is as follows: DVKVTQSSRYLVKRTGEKVFLECVQDMDHENMFWYRQDPGLGLRLIYFSYDVKMKEKGDIPEGYSVSREKKERFSLILESASTNQTSMYLCASSLGRNQPQHFGDGTRLSIL.

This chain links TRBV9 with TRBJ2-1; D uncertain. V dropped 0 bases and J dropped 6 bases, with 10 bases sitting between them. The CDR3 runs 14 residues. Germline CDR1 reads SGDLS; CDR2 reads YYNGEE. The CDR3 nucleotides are TGTGCCAGCAGCGTAGTACCAGTGGGCAATGAGCAGTTCTTC. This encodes CASSVVPVGNEQFF. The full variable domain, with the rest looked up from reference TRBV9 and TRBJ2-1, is DSGVTQTPKHLITATGQRVTLRCSPRSGDLSVYWYQQSLDQGLQFLIQYYNGEERAKGNILERFSAQQFPDLHSELNLSSLELGDSALYFCASSVVPVGNEQFFGPGTRLTVL.

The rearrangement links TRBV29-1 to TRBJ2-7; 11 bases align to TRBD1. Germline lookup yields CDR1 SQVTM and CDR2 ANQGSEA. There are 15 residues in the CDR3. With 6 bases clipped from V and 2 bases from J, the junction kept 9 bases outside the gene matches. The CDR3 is CSVDHRDRGAYEQYF. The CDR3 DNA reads TGCAGCGTCGATCACCGGGACAGGGGGGCCTACGAGCAGTACTTC.

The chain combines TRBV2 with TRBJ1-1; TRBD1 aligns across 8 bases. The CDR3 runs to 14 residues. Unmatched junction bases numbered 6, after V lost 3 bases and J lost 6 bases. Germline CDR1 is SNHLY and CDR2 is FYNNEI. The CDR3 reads CASSDAGGGPEAFF. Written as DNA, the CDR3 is TGTGCCAGCAGTGACGCAGGGGGCGGACCTGAAGCTTTCTTT.

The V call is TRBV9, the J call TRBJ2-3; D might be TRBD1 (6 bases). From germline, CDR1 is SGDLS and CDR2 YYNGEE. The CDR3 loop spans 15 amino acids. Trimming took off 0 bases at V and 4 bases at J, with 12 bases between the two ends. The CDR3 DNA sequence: TGTGCCAGCAGCGTAGCATCAGGGGAAGCAGATACGCAGTATTTT. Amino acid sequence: CASSVASGEADTQYF.

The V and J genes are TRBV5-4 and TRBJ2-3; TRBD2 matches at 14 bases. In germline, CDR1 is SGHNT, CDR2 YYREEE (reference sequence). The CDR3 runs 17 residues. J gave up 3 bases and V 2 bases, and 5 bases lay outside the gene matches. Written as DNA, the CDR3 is TGTGCCAGCAGCTTCGGACTAGCGGGGGGTCTAACAGATACGCAGTATTTT. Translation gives CASSFGLAGGLTDTQYF. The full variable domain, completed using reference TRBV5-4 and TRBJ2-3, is ETGVTQSPTHLIKTRGQQVTLRCSSQSGHNTVSWYQQALGQGPQFIFQYYREEENGRGNFPPRFSGLQFPNYSSELNVNALELDDSALYLCASSFGLAGGLTDTQYFGPGTRLTVL.